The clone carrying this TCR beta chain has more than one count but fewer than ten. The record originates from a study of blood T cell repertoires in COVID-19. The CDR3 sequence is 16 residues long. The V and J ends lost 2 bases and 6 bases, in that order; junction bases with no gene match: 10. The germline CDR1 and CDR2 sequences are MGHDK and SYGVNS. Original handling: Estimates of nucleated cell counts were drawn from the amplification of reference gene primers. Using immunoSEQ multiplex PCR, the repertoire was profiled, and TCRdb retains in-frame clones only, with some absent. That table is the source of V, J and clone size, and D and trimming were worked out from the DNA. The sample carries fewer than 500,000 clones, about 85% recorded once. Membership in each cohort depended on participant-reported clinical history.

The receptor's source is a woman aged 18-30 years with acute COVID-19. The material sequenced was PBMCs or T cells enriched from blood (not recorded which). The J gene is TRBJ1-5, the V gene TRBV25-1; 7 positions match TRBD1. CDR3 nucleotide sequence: TGTGCCAGCAGTGAAAACTACAGGGGACGTAGTCAGCCCCAGCATTTT. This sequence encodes CASSENYRGRSQPQHF.